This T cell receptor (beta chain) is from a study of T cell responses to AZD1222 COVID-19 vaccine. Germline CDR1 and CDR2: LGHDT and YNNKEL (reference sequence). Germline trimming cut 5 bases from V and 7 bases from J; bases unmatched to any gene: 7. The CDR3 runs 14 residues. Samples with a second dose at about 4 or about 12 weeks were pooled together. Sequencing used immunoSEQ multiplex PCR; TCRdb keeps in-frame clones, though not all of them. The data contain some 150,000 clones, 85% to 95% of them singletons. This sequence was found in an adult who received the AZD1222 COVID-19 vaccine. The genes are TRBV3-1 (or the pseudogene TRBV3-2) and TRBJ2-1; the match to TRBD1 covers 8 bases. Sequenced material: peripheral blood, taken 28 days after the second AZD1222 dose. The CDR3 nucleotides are TGTGCCAGCAGCACAACGCAGGGGGCGAATGAGCAGTTCTTC. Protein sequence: CASSTTQGANEQFF.